The subject of this entry is one T cell receptor beta chain. This entry is derived from a study of neoadjuvant anti-PD-1 for oral cavity cancer. Study-wide background: Around day 43, patients without progression received a fourth nivolumab dose before surgery.

The time point here: after neoadjuvant nivolumab, at surgical resection. Patients had HPV-negative, locally advanced oral cavity squamous cell carcinoma. Analysis of PBMCs was direct, with no culture step. Germline CDR1 is SEHNR and CDR2 is FQNEAQ (reference sequence). V dropped 4 bases and J dropped 3; count of bases not matched to a gene: 4. The CDR3 totals 15 residues. The assay was immunoSEQ multiplex PCR, and TCRdb's table has in-frame clones only and misses some. The sample includes approximately 10,000 clones, roughly two thirds of them seen just once. Material: PBMCs, obtained after nivolumab (anti-PD-1) treatment. The chain is built from TRBV7-9 and TRBJ2-3; TRBD1 agrees at 10 bases. This clonotype was sampled from a person between 40 and 85 years old with oral cavity squamous cell carcinoma. The CDR3 spells CASSSDRGRTDTQYF. CDR3 sequence (DNA): TGTGCCAGCAGCTCCGACAGGGGGCGAACAGATACGCAGTATTTT.